This is a list of T cell receptor beta chains from one sample in a study of blood T cells in healthy people across ages. TCRdb recomputed calls from the 5' RACE reads with MiXCR, one row per CDR3 protein. The sample consists of just under 550,000 distinct CDR3 sequences, about 24% of them appearing once. The same sample was also used in a study of T cells of mothers and their children.

The sequenced material came from blood. The receptors shown here come from a boy between 10 and 17 years old in good health. Both conserved end residues are part of each CDR3. The D gene is left open where the match is weak. Clone sizes are given selectively: once, few, many, or a class where the clone is expanded.

CASSLRQGSNQPQHF	TGTGCCAGCAGTTTGAGGCAAGGGAGCAATCAGCCCCAGCATTTT	NA	TRBV12-3/TRBV12-4	TRBJ1-5	NA
CASSHPGAWGEQYF	TGCGCCAGCAGCCACCCGGGAGCCTGGGGCGAGCAGTACTTC	NA	TRBV4-3	TRBJ2-7	NA
CASSLLTSADNEQFF	TGTGCCAGCAGCCTCCTGACTAGTGCCGACAATGAGCAGTTCTTC	NA	TRBV7-9	TRBJ2-1	NA
CASSLGHAGANVLTF	TGTGCCAGCAGCCTTGGACATGCTGGGGCCAACGTCCTGACTTTC	NA	TRBV11-3	TRBJ2-6	few
CASGFTEGGLEMFF	TGTGCTAGTGGTTTTACCGAGGGGGGACTCGAAATGTTCTTC	NA	TRBV12-5	TRBJ2-1	NA
CASSLEGGYNEQFF	TGTGCCAGCAGTTTAGAAGGGGGCTACAATGAGCAGTTCTTC	NA	TRBV27	TRBJ2-1	NA
CATSDAYRNQETQYF	TGTGCCACCAGTGATGCCTATAGAAATCAAGAGACCCAGTACTTC	NA	TRBV24-1	TRBJ2-5	NA
CSALRSPLEQFF	TGCAGTGCCCTCAGATCCCCGTTAGAGCAGTTCTTC	NA	TRBV20-1	TRBJ2-1	NA
CASTEGHEKLFF	TGTGCCAGTACCGAGGGCCACGAAAAACTGTTTTTT	NA	TRBV19	TRBJ1-4	NA
CSVEGATGGYEQYF	TGCAGCGTTGAAGGGGCGACAGGGGGTTACGAGCAGTACTTC	TRBD1	TRBV29-1	TRBJ2-7	NA
CANIRDARGEKLFF	TGTGCCAACATCCGGGACGCCCGGGGTGAAAAACTGTTTTTT	NA	TRBV21-1	TRBJ1-4	NA
CASSQQGASLLTYEQYF	TGCGCCAGCAGCCAGCAGGGGGCTAGTCTCCTTACCTACGAGCAGTACTTC	TRBD1	TRBV4-1	TRBJ2-7	NA
CASSQASGASTDTQYF	TGTGCCAGCAGCCAAGCGAGCGGAGCTAGCACAGATACGCAGTATTTT	NA	TRBV3-1	TRBJ2-3	NA